Below are 16 T cell receptor beta chains sequenced from a single sample in a study of identical twins. TCRdb reanalysed the 5' RACE reads using MiXCR and keeps one entry per CDR3 protein. The data hold approximately 590,000 distinct CDR3 sequences, with roughly 9.9% observed a single time. This same sample was also part of a study on yellow fever vaccine responses in identical twins.

Input material: PBMCs. The source of these receptors is a woman aged 18-29 years in good health.

This clonotype was seen repeatedly, ten times or more. V gene TRBV7-2 combines with J gene TRBJ2-1; 8 bases align to TRBD2. The CDR3 length is 16 residues. Germline V CDR1 and CDR2: SGHTA, FQGNSA. Unmatched junction bases numbered 6, after V lost 2 bases and J lost 3 bases. CDR3 DNA: TGTGCCAGCAGCTTAAGGCGGGGGGTCCACTACAATGAGCAGTTCTTC. This translates into CASSLRRGVHYNEQFF.

V gene TRBV11-2 combines with J gene TRBJ1-1; no firm D call. Germline V lookup: CDR1 SGHAT, CDR2 FQNNGV. This CDR3 is 13 amino acids long. The ends were cut back, 5 bases at V and 0 bases at J, with 7 bases in the middle. The CDR3 DNA follows: TGTGCCAGCAGCCCTCGGATGAACACTGAAGCTTTCTTT. Protein product: CASSPRMNTEAFF.

This clonotype came up a few times. The V and J genes are TRBV12-3 or TRBV12-4 and TRBJ1-2; TRBD1 might be the D (6 bases). The CDR3 covers 16 residues. Trimming removed 2 bases at V and 5 bases at J, with 18 bases between. Written as DNA, the CDR3 is TGTGCCAGCAGTTTACGTCTCGGGGGGGGCGAGTATGGCTACACCTTC. Residues: CASSLRLGGGEYGYTF.

Concerning this clonotype itself: One end of the junction does not line up with germline, which may come from a read error. V usage is TRBV7-9 and J usage is TRBJ1-4; TRBD1 agrees at 8 bases. The CDR3 contains 15 residues. CDR1 SEHNR and CDR2 FQNEAQ come from the germline V gene (reference sequence). CDR3 in amino acids: CTSSLMTGVEEKLFF. The CDR3 nucleotides read TGTACCAGCAGCCTTATGACAGGGGTGGAGGAAAAACTGTTTTTT.

This clonotype came up a few times. The genes are TRBV9 and TRBJ2-1, with D tentatively TRBD1 or TRBD2 (5 bases each). Trimming stripped 3 bases from V and 7 bases from J, with 14 bases between. Germline V CDR1 and CDR2: SGDLS, YYNGEE. CDR3 length: 14 residues. CDR3 in amino acids: CASSAGRGLNEQFF. The CDR3, as DNA: TGTGCCAGCAGCGCGGGACGTGGTTTGAATGAGCAGTTCTTC.

In its sample, this clonotype was seen a few times. The chain has TRBV5-6 and TRBJ2-6; D is ambiguous. This CDR3 comprises 16 residues. V shed 0 bases and J shed 0 bases, with 7 bases lying between them. Germline loops: CDR1 SGHDT, CDR2 YYEEEE. The CDR3 loop reads CASSLVQFSGANVLTF. The CDR3 DNA follows: TGTGCCAGCAGCTTGGTACAGTTCTCTGGGGCCAACGTCCTGACTTTC.

This chain joins TRBV27 and TRBJ1-1; possibly TRBD1 for D (5 bases). The germline V and J ends were trimmed by 5 bases and 7 bases, with 17 bases remaining between them. CDR3 size: 14 residues. In germline, CDR1 is MNHEY, CDR2 SMNVEV (reference sequence). Here the CDR3 DNA reads TGTGCCAGCAGTGTTACCGGGACCCTCAATGAAGCTTTCTTT. Residues: CASSVTGTLNEAFF.

The chain combines TRBV12-3 or TRBV12-4 with TRBJ2-3; D ambiguous. V was cut by 3 bases and J by 9 bases, with 10 bases left in between. This CDR3 is 12 amino acids long. CDR3 sequence: CASSLQMRTQYF. For the CDR3, the DNA is TGTGCCAGCAGTTTGCAGATGAGGACGCAGTATTTT.

This clonotype has just a few counts. V and J are TRBV29-1 and TRBJ2-7; 9 bases map to TRBD2. The length of the CDR3 is 13 residues. V lost 1 base, J lost 2 bases, and 0 bases stayed unmatched. Germline V lookup: CDR1 SQVTM, CDR2 ANQGSEA. This chain's CDR3 is CSVEGGGAYEQYF. For the CDR3, the DNA is TGCAGCGTTGAAGGCGGGGGGGCCTACGAGCAGTACTTC.

The sample holds many counts of this clonotype. The chain carries TRBV28 and TRBJ2-5, with a tentative D call TRBD1 (6 bases). The CDR3 extends over 14 amino acids. Trimming took off 3 bases at V and 4 bases at J, with 12 bases between the two ends. Germline V CDR1 and CDR2: MDHEN, SYDVKM. The CDR3 reads CASSFVGAGETQYF. Written as DNA, the CDR3 is TGTGCCAGCAGTTTTGTGGGGGCCGGAGAGACCCAGTACTTC.

The chain uses TRBV10-3 and TRBJ2-3; the D gene is possibly TRBD1 (5 bases). The CDR3 is 15 amino acids. Between the trimmed V and J ends, which lost 2 bases and 6 bases, there was a span of 15 bases. Per germline, CDR1 ENHRY and CDR2 SYGVKD. In DNA, the CDR3 is TGTGCCATCAGTGAGGCACAGGCCCAACTCGATACGCAGTATTTT. Its translation: CAISEAQAQLDTQYF.

A few counts support this clonotype. At one of its ends the junction is not consistent with the germline gene, which may arise from a read error. V usage is TRBV7-7 and J usage is TRBJ2-5; 10 bases map to TRBD2. This CDR3 has 14 residues. The germline V gene has CDR1 SSHAT and CDR2 FNYEAQ (reference sequence). The CDR3 DNA reads TGTGCTAGCAGCTTAGCGGGGGGCCAGGAGGCCCAGTACTTC. Amino acid sequence: CASSLAGGQEAQYF.

This chain uses TRBV7-6 with TRBJ2-7; perhaps D is TRBD1 or TRBD2 (5 bases each). Trimming took 5 bases from V and 5 from J, leaving 19 bases between them. Germline V gene sequence: CDR1 SGHVS, CDR2 FNYEAQ. This CDR3 region has 15 residues. CDR3 loop: CASSLYPDQGDEQYF. In DNA, the CDR3 is TGTGCCAGCAGCCTATACCCCGATCAGGGAGACGAGCAGTACTTC.

This clonotype was detected only a few times. The chain links TRBV7-6 to TRBJ2-1, with 8 bases that match TRBD2. Germline V lookup: CDR1 SGHVS, CDR2 FNYEAQ. The CDR3 has 14 residues. Trimming cost V 7 bases and J 2 bases; bases outside gene matches: 4. CDR3 DNA sequence: TGTGCCAGCAAGGAAGCGGGGGCCTACAATGAGCAGTTCTTC. Translation gives CASKEAGAYNEQFF.

The V gene is TRBV3-1, the J gene TRBJ1-6; D gene ambiguous. The V gene lost 0 bases and the J gene lost 11 bases, with 5 bases spanning the gap. The CDR3 has 12 residues. The germline gives CDR1 LGHDT, CDR2 YNNKEL (reference sequence). This chain's CDR3 is CASSQDYPPLHF. The CDR3 DNA follows: TGTGCCAGCAGCCAAGATTATCCACCCCTCCACTTT.

Only a few counts were recorded for this clonotype. The chain has TRBV12-3 or TRBV12-4 and TRBJ2-3; 7 positions agree with TRBD2. V shed 3 bases and J 9 bases; nucleotides not matched to a gene: 3. This CDR3 contains 12 residues. The DNA for the CDR3 is TGTGCCAGCAGTTTCCCGGGACTAACGCAGTATTTT. Translated: CASSFPGLTQYF.